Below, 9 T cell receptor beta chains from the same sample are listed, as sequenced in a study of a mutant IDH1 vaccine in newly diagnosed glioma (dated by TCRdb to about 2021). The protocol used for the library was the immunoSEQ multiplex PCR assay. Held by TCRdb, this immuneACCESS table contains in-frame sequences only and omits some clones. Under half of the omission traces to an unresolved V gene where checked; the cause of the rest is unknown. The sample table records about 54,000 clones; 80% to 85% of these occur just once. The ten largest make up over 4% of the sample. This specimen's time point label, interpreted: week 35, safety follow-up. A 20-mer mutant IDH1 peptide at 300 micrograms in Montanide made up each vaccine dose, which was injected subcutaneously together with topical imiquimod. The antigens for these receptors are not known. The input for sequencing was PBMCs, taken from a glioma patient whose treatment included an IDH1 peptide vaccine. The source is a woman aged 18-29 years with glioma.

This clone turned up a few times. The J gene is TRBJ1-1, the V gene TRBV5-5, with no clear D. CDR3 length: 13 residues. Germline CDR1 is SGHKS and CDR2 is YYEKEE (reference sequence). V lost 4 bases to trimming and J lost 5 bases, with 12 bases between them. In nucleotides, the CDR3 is TGTGCCAGCAGCAGGCGATTGGGAACTGAAGCTTTCTTT. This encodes CASSRRLGTEAFF.

The CDR3: CASSLGDTPLHF. The CDR3 DNA follows: TGCGCCAGCAGCTTGGGCGATACACCCCTCCACTTT. The chain links TRBV5-1 to TRBJ1-6; the D is unclear. Trimming took 0 bases from V and 11 from J, leaving 6 bases between them. The germline V gene encodes CDR1 SGHRS and CDR2 YFSETQ. The length of the CDR3 is 12 residues.

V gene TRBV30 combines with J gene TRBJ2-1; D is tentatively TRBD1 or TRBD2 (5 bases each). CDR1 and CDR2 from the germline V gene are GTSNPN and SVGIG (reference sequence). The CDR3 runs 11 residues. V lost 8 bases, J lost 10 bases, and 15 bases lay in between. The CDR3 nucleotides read TGTGCCGGGTCCGGGGCGAACGAGCAGTTCTTC. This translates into CAGSGANEQFF. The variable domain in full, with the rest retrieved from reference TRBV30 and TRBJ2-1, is SQTIHQWPATLVQPVGSPLSLECTVEGTSNPNLYWYRQAAGRGLQLLFYSVGIGQISSEVPQNLSASRPQDRQFILSSKKLLLSDSGFYLCAGSGANEQFFGPGTRLTVL.

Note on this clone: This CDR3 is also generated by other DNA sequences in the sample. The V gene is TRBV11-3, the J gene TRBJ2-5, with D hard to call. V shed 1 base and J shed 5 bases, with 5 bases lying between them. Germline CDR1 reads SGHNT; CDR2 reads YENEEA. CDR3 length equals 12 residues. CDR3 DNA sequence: TGTGCCAGCAGCTTAGTTCCCGAGACCCAGTACTTC. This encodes CASSLVPETQYF.

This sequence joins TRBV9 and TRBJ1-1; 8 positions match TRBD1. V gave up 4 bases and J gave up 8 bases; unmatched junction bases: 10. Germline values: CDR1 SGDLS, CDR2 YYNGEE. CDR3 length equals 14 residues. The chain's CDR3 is CASSPQGTGYEAFF. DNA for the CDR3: TGTGCCAGCAGCCCCCAGGGGACAGGATACGAAGCTTTCTTT.

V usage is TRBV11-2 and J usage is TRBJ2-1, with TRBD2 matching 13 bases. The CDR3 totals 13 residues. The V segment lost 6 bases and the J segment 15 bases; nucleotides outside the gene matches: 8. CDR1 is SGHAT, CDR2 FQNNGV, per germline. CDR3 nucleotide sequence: TGTGCCAGCAGAGGGACTAGCGGGGCCCGGCGGTTCTTC. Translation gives CASRGTSGARRFF.

The CDR3 region has the DNA TGTGCCAGCAGTTCGACCGAGGACGAGCAGTACTTC. This translates into CASSSTEDEQYF. The rearrangement joins TRBV27 to TRBJ2-7; no clear D gene. The ends were cut back, 4 bases at V and 5 bases at J, with 9 bases in the middle. The CDR3 is made up of 12 amino acids. Germline CDR1 MNHEY, CDR2 SMNVEV (reference sequence).

In DNA, the CDR3 is TGCAGCGGGACTAGCGGGTACGAGCAGTACTTC. Protein: CSGTSGYEQYF. V gene TRBV29-1 combines with J gene TRBJ2-7; 11 bases align to TRBD2. Looked up from germline, CDR1 is SQVTM and CDR2 is ANQGSEA. V lost 7 bases and J lost 4; bases outside the gene matches: 0. There are 11 residues in the CDR3.

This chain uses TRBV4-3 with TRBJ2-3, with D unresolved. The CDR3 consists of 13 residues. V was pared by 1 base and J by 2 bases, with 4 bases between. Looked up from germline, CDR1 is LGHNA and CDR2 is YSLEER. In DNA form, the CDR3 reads TGCGCCAGCAGCCAAGTAGTCACAGATACGCAGTATTTT. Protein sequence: CASSQVVTDTQYF.